These 14 T cell receptor beta chains came from one sample sequenced in a study of Ad26.COV2.S vaccination and SARS-CoV-2 variants. The assay was immunoSEQ multiplex PCR, and TCRdb's table has in-frame clones only and misses some. Of about 680,000 clones listed, roughly nine tenths are singletons. The treatment denotes: 15 to 20 received Ad26.COV2.S at low or high dose, single or two shots; roughly 5 received placebo; per-sample allocation not given. At day 63 after the first vaccine or placebo injection, samples were drawn. The source material was peripheral blood, sampled in a trial of Ad26.COV2.S vaccine versus placebo. All receptors come from a person between 18 and 59 years old who received the Ad26.COV2.S COVID-19 vaccine or a placebo.

This clone appeared a single time. This chain joins TRBV18 and TRBJ2-3, with a possible D match to TRBD1 (6 bases). Germline lookup yields CDR1 KGHSH and CDR2 LQKENI. The CDR3 is 14 residues long. V lost 3 bases, J lost 6 bases, and 13 bases lay in between. CDR3 in amino acids: CASSPGTPSDTQYF. The CDR3 DNA follows: TGTGCCAGCTCACCTGGGACACCGAGTGATACGCAGTATTTT.

J is TRBJ2-5 and V is TRBV16; possible D gene TRBD1, 6 bases. V lost 3 bases and J 1 base, leaving 12 bases between the germline ends. This CDR3 has 15 residues. Per the germline V gene, CDR1 is KGHSY and CDR2 is FQNENV. CDR3 nucleotide sequence: TGTGCCAGCAGCCACAGACAGGCGTCCCAAGAGACCCAGTACTTC. Its protein product is CASSHRQASQETQYF.

V is TRBV24-1 and J is TRBJ2-3, with D possibly TRBD2 on 7 matching bases. Trimming pared 1 base from V and 2 bases from J, leaving 9 bases between. The CDR3 is 15 residues long. In germline, CDR1 is KGHDR, CDR2 SFDVKD. The CDR3 region has the DNA TGTGCCACCAGTGATTTAGGGGGGGACACAGATACGCAGTATTTT. This codes for CATSDLGGDTDTQYF.

This clone was recorded once. The chain joins TRBV6-1 to TRBJ1-6; TRBD1 matches at 9 bases. Germline V CDR1 and CDR2: MNHNS, SASEGT. V shed 2 bases, J shed 0 bases, and the junction held 8 bases outside the gene matches. This CDR3 spans 19 amino acids. Written as DNA, the CDR3 is TGTGCCAGCAGTGAAAACATACAGGGGGCGGGCTCCTATAATTCACCCCTCCACTTT. Translating it yields CASSENIQGAGSYNSPLHF.

The chain couples TRBV5-1 to TRBJ2-7; 7 nucleotides agree with TRBD2. The CDR3 is 12 amino acids. Germline lookup yields CDR1 SGHRS and CDR2 YFSETQ. The V segment lost 4 bases and the J segment 6 bases; nucleotides outside the gene matches: 4. The CDR3, as DNA: TGCGCCAGCAGCCCAACTAGCGCCGAGCAGTACTTC. It yields the protein CASSPTSAEQYF.

The chain is built from TRBV10-2 and TRBJ2-1, with 8 bases lining up with TRBD2. After removal of 9 bases from V and 7 bases from J, the junction contained 14 bases not matched to a gene. The CDR3 contains 15 residues. Germline V CDR1 and CDR2: WSHSY, SAAADI. In DNA form, the CDR3 reads TGCGCCAGTGGGCATCCGGGAGGGCCCAGGAATGAGCAGTTCTTC. Translating gives CASGHPGGPRNEQFF.

The CDR3 coding sequence is TGTGCCAGCAGCTCCATCAGGGGCAATGAGCAGTTCTTC. This translates into CASSSIRGNEQFF. The chain links TRBV7-2 to TRBJ2-1; weak D call: TRBD1 (6 bases). V was clipped by 4 bases and J by 6 bases, with 10 bases between them. The V gene's germline CDR1 is SGHTA and CDR2 FQGNSA. This CDR3 contains 13 residues.

This clone was counted only a few times. The rearrangement joins TRBV10-1 to TRBJ2-2; 9 positions match TRBD1. V lost 8 bases to trimming and J lost 0 bases; unmatched junction nucleotides: 4. The CDR3 has 15 residues. Looked up from germline, CDR1 is WNHNN and CDR2 is SYGVQD (reference sequence). This CDR3 reads CASSGQGPNTGELFF. The CDR3 nucleotides are TGCGCCAGCTCGGGACAGGGCCCGAACACCGGGGAGCTGTTTTTT.

DNA of the CDR3: TGTGCCAGCAGCTTAGAGGGACAGGGCAGAGAAAAACTGTTTTTT. Translation gives CASSLEGQGREKLFF. The chain links TRBV7-8 to TRBJ1-4; 9 bases match TRBD1. The junction had 5 bases not matched to a gene; V was cut back by 1 base and J by 8 bases. This CDR3 has 15 residues. Germline CDR1 is SGHVS and CDR2 is FQNEAQ.

V and J are TRBV10-3 and TRBJ1-2; TRBD1 matches at 7 bases. CDR1 is ENHRY, CDR2 SYGVKD, per germline. This CDR3 is 16 amino acids long. The V and J ends lost 0 bases and 3 bases, in that order; junction bases with no gene match: 7. The CDR3 sequence is CAISESTRTGYYGYTF. The CDR3 DNA reads as TGTGCCATCAGTGAGTCGACGAGGACAGGCTACTATGGCTACACCTTC.

The rearrangement uses TRBV10-3 and TRBJ1-5, with D unclear. Germline V CDR1 and CDR2: ENHRY, SYGVKD. This CDR3 is 13 amino acids long. Trimming stripped 7 bases from V and 5 bases from J, with 12 bases between. The CDR3 protein is CAITPGSDQPQHF. CDR3 DNA: TGTGCCATCACCCCGGGGTCAGATCAGCCCCAGCATTTT.

The rearrangement links TRBV5-8 to TRBJ2-1; D is perhaps TRBD1 (6 bases). The germline V and J ends were trimmed by 0 bases and 6 bases, with 13 bases remaining between them. The CDR3 is 15 amino acids. The germline gives CDR1 SGHTS, CDR2 YDEGEE. The CDR3 nucleotides read TGTGCCAGCAGCTTGGCAGGGGCAGCTCGCAATGAGCAGTTCTTC. Translated, it gives CASSLAGAARNEQFF. The variable domain in full, completed from reference TRBV5-8 and TRBJ2-1, reads EAGVTQSPTHLIKTRGQQATLRCSPISGHTSVYWYQQALGLGLQFLLWYDEGEERNRGNFPPRFSGRQFPNYSSELNVNALELEDSALYLCASSLAGAARNEQFFGPGTRLTVL.

The chain is built from TRBV19 and TRBJ2-3; 10 positions agree with TRBD2. This CDR3 is built from 17 residues. Germline V lookup: CDR1 LNHDA, CDR2 SQIVND (reference sequence). V lost 5 bases, J lost 1 base, and 9 bases stayed unmatched. DNA for the CDR3: TGTGCCAGTAGTGACGGTCCGGGGACTAGCGGCACAGATACGCAGTATTTT. It encodes CASSDGPGTSGTDTQYF.

CDR3 sequence (DNA): TGTGCCAGCAGCCTGCAGGATAGCAATCAGCCCCAGCATTTT. Protein sequence: CASSLQDSNQPQHF. This chain connects TRBV7-2 to TRBJ1-5; D is undetermined. Germline lookup yields CDR1 SGHTA and CDR2 FQGNSA. The CDR3 runs to 14 residues. V lost 5 bases to trimming and J lost 0 bases, with 8 bases between them.